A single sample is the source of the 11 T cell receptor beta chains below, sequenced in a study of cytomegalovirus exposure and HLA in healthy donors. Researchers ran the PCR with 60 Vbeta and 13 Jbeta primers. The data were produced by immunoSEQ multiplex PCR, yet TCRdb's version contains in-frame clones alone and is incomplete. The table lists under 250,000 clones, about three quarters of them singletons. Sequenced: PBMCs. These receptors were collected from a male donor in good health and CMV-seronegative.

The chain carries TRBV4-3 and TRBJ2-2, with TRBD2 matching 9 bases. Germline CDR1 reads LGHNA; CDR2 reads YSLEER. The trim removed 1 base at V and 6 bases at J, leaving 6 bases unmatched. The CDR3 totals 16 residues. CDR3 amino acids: CASSQGGGRAAGELFF. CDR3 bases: TGCGCCAGCAGCCAAGGTGGCGGGAGGGCCGCCGGGGAGCTGTTTTTT.

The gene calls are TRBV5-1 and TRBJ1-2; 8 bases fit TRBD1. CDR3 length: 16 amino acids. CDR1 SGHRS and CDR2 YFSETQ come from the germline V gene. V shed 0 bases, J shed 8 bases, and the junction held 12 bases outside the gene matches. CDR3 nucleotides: TGCGCCAGCAGCTTGGACGATCGACAGGGGAGGTACGGCTACACCTTC. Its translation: CASSLDDRQGRYGYTF.

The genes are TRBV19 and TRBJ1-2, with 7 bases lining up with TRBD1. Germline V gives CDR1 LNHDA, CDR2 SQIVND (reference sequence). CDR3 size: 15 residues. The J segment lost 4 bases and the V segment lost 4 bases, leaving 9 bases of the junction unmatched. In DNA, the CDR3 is TGTGCCAGTAGTACGCCACTGGGACAGCTCTATGGCTACACCTTC. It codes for CASSTPLGQLYGYTF. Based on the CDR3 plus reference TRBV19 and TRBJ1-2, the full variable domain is DGGITQSPKYLFRKEGQNVTLSCEQNLNHDAMYWYRQDPGQGLRLIYYSQIVNDFQKGDIAEGYSVSREKKESFPLTVTSAQKNPTAFYLCASSTPLGQLYGYTFGSGTRLTVV.

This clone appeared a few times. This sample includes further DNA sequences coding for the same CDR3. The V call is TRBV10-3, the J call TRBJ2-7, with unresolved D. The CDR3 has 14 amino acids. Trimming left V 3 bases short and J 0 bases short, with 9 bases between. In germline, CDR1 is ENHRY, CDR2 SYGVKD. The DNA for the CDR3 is TGTGCCATCAGTGACTACAGCAGCTCCTACGAGCAGTACTTC. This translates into CAISDYSSSYEQYF.

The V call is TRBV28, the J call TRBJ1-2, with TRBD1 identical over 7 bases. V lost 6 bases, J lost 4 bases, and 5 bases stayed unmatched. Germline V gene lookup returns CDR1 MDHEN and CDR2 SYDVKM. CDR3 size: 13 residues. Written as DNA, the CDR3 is TGTGCCAGCAGCCCGACAGGGTCCTATGGCTACACCTTC. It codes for CASSPTGSYGYTF.

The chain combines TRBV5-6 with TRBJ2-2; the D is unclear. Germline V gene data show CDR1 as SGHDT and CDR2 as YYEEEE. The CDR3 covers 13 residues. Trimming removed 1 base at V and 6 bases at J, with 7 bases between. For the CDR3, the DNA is TGTGCCAGCAGCTTGTCAGGCCCCGGGGAGCTGTTTTTT. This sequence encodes CASSLSGPGELFF.

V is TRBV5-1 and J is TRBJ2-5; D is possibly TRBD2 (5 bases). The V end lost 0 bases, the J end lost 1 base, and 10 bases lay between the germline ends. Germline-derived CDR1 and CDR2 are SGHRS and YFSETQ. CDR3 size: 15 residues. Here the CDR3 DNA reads TGCGCCAGCAGCTTGGACGGGAAAGGCCAAGAGACCCAGTACTTC. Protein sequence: CASSLDGKGQETQYF.

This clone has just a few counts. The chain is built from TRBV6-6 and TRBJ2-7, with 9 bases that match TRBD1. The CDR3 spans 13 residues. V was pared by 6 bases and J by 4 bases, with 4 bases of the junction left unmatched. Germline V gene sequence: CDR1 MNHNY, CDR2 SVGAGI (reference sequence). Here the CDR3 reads CASRLQGAYEQYF. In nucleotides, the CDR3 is TGTGCCAGCAGGTTACAGGGGGCTTACGAGCAGTACTTC.

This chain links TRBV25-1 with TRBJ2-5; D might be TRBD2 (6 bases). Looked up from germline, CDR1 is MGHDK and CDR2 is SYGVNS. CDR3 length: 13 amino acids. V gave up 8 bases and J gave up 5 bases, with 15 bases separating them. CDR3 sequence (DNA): TGTGCCAGCTCGTTCGGGGGAACGGAGACCCAGTACTTC. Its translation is CASSFGGTETQYF.

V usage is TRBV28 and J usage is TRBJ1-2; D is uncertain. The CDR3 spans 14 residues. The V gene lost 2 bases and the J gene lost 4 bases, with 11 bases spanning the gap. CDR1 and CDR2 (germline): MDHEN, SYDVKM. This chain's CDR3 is CASSLIDNPYGYTF. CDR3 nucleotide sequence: TGTGCCAGCAGTTTAATCGACAACCCCTATGGCTACACCTTC.

The CDR3 region has the DNA TGCGCCAGCAGCTTAACAGAGAGCACAGATACGCAGTATTTT. Protein sequence: CASSLTESTDTQYF. The genes are TRBV5-1 and TRBJ2-3; D not resolved. V was clipped by 2 bases and J by 0 bases, with 7 bases between them. CDR3 length: 14 amino acids. The germline V gene encodes CDR1 SGHRS and CDR2 YFSETQ. The whole variable domain, remainder taken from reference TRBV5-1 and TRBJ2-3, is KAGVTQTPRYLIKTRGQQVTLSCSPISGHRSVSWYQQTPGQGLQFLFEYFSETQRNKGNFPGRFSGRQFSNSRSEMNVSTLELGDSALYLCASSLTESTDTQYFGPGTRLTVL.